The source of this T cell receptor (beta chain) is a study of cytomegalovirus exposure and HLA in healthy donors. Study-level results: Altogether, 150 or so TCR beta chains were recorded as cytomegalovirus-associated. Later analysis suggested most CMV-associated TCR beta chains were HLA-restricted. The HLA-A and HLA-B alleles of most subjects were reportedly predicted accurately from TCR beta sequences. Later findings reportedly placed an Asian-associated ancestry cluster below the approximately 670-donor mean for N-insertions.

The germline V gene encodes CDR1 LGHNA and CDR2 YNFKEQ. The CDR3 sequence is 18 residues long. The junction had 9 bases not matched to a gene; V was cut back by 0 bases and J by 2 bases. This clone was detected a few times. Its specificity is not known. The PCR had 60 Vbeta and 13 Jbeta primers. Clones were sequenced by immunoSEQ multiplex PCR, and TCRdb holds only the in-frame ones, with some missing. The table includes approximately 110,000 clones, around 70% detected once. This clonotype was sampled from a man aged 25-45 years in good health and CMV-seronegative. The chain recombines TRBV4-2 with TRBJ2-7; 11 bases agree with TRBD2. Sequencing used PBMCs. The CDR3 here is CASSQEPLAGGLPYEQYF. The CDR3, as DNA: TGTGCCAGCAGCCAAGAGCCCCTAGCGGGAGGCCTCCCCTACGAGCAGTACTTC.